The 6 T cell receptor beta chains given below trace back to one sample, sequenced in a study of blood T cell repertoires in COVID-19. Data came from immunoSEQ multiplex PCR; TCRdb stores just in-frame clones and leaves some out. The sample shows around 76,000 clones, approximately 77% of them seen only once. The sequenced sample consisted of peripheral blood. The receptor set was obtained from an older woman with acute or convalescent COVID-19.

The chain couples TRBV25-1 to TRBJ2-5; the D is unclear. The CDR3 covers 14 residues. V was trimmed by 0 bases and J by 3 bases, leaving 8 bases between them. CDR1 and CDR2 (germline): MGHDK, SYGVNS. The CDR3 bases are TGTGCCAGCAGTGAATATAAGCTTAAAGAGACCCAGTACTTC. This encodes CASSEYKLKETQYF.

This clone was observed a few times. The V gene is TRBV4-3, the J gene TRBJ2-3; D is possibly TRBD1 (6 bases). This CDR3 comprises 16 residues. Germline values: CDR1 LGHNA, CDR2 YSLEER. Trimming stripped 0 bases from V and 0 bases from J, with 10 bases between. CDR3 coding DNA: TGCGCCAGCAGCCAAGATTTGGACAGCAGCACAGATACGCAGTATTTT. Translation gives CASSQDLDSSTDTQYF.

The J gene is TRBJ1-6, the V gene TRBV5-1; TRBD1 matches 7 bases. The CDR3 has 14 amino acids. Trimming cost V 3 bases and J 9 bases; bases outside gene matches: 6. Germline lookup yields CDR1 SGHRS and CDR2 YFSETQ. The CDR3 region has the DNA TGCGCCAGCAGCTCAGGGGGAATTGGTTCACCCCTCCACTTT. Translated: CASSSGGIGSPLHF.

The chain recombines TRBV2 with TRBJ2-1; 9 bases agree with TRBD1. V was pared by 11 bases and J by 9 bases, with 14 bases of the junction left unmatched. Germline loops: CDR1 SNHLY, CDR2 FYNNEI. This CDR3 has 14 amino acids. CDR3 residues: CAGDRDRVGSEQFF. As DNA, the CDR3 is TGTGCCGGGGACCGGGACAGGGTGGGGAGTGAGCAGTTCTTC.

This clone has just one count. This chain connects TRBV6-5 to TRBJ1-6, with D possibly TRBD1 on 6 matching bases. Per the germline V gene, CDR1 is MNHEY and CDR2 is SVGAGI. V gave up 8 bases and J gave up 13 bases, with 21 bases separating them. The CDR3 is 14 residues long. CDR3 sequence reads: CASGRGGQGQPLHF. CDR3 bases: TGTGCCAGCGGGAGGGGGGGGCAAGGGCAGCCCCTCCACTTT.

The gene calls are TRBV5-4 and TRBJ2-2; D remains unclear. V shed 0 bases and J shed 5 bases, with 17 bases lying between them. CDR1 is SGHNT and CDR2 is YYREEE in the germline V gene (reference sequence). CDR3 length equals 17 residues. The CDR3: CASSLARTSERTGELFF. CDR3 DNA sequence: TGTGCCAGCAGCTTGGCTCGTACCAGCGAAAGAACCGGGGAGCTGTTTTTT.